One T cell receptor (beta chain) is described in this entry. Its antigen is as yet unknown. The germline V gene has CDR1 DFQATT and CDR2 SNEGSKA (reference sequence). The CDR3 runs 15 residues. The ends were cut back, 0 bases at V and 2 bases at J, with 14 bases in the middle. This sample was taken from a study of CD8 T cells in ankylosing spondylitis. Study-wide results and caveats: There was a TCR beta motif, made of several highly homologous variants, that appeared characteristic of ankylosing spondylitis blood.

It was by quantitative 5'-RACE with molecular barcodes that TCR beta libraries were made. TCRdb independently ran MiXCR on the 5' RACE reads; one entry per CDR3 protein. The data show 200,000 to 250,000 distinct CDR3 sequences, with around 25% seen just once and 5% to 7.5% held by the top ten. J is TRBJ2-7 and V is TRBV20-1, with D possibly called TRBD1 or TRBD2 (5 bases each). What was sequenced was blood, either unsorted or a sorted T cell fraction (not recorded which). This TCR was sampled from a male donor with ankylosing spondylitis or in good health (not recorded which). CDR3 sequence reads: CSARDAKRGPYEQYF. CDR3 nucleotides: TGCAGTGCTAGAGATGCGAAGAGGGGCCCCTACGAGCAGTACTTC.